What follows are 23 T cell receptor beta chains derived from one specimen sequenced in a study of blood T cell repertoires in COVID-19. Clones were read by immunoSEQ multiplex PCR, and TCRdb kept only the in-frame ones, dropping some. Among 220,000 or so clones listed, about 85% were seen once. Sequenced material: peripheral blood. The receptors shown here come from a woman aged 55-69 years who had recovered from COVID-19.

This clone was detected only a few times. The CDR3 bases are TGTGCCAGCAGTTCCGACACTGAAGCTTTCTTT. Residues: CASSSDTEAFF. This chain joins TRBV6-5 and TRBJ1-1; D not resolved. The germline V gene encodes CDR1 MNHEY and CDR2 SVGAGI. Trimming shortened V by 4 bases and J by 3 bases, and 3 bases separated the two germline ends. The CDR3 extends over 11 amino acids.

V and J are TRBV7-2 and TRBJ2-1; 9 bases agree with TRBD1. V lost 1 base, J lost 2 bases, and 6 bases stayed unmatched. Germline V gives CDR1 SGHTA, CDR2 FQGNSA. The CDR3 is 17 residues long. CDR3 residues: CASSLVYRGPTYNEQFF. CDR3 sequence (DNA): TGTGCCAGCAGCTTAGTGTACAGGGGGCCGACCTACAATGAGCAGTTCTTC.

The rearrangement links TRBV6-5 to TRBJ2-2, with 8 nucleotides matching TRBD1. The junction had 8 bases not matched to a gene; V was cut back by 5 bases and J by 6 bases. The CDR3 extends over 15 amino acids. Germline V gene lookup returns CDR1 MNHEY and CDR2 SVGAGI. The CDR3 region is CASSLPQGGAGELFF. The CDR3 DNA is TGTGCCAGCAGTCTCCCACAGGGGGGAGCCGGGGAGCTGTTTTTT.

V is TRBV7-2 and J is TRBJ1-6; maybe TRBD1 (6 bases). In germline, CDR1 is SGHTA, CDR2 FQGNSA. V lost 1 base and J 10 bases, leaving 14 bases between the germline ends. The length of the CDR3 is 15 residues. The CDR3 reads CASSLGQGNWSPLHF. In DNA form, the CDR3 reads TGTGCCAGCAGCTTAGGCCAGGGGAACTGGTCACCCCTCCACTTT.

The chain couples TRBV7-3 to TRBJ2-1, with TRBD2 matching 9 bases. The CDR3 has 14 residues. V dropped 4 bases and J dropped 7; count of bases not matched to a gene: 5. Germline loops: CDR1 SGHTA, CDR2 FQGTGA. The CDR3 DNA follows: TGTGCCAGCAGCTGGAGCGGGGGGTTGAATGAGCAGTTCTTC. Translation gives CASSWSGGLNEQFF.

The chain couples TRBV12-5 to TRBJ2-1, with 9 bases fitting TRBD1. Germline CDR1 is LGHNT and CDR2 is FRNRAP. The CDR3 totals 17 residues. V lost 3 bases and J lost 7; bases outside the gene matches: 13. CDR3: CASGLPSTGGSTNEQFF. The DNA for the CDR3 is TGTGCTAGTGGTTTACCCTCGACAGGGGGTTCTACGAATGAGCAGTTCTTC.

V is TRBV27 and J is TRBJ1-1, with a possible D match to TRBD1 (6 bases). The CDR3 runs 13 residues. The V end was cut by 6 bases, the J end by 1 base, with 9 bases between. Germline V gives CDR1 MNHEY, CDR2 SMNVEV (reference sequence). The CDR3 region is CASRVGANTEAFF. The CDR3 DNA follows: TGTGCCAGCAGAGTGGGGGCGAACACTGAAGCTTTCTTT.

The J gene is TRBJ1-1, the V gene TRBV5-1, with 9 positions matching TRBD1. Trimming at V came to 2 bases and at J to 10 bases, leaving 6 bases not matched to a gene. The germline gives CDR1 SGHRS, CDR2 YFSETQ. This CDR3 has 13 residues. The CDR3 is CASSLRQGDRAFF. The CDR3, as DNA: TGCGCCAGCAGCTTACGACAGGGGGACAGAGCTTTCTTT.

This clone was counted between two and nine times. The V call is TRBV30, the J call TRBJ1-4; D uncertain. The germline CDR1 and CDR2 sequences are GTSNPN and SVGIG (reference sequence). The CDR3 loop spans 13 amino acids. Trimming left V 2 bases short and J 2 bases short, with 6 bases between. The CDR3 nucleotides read TGTGCCTGGAGTAGAGGGACTAATGAAAAACTGTTTTTT. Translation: CAWSRGTNEKLFF.

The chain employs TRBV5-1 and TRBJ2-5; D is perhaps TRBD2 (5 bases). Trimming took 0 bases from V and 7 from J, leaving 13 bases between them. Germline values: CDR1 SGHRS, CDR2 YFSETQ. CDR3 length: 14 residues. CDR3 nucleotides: TGCGCCAGCAGCTTGGCCGGGCAGGCGGGGACCCAGTACTTC. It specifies CASSLAGQAGTQYF.

CDR3 residues: CASSSGQGADEQFF. CDR3 sequence (DNA): TGTGCCAGCAGCTCGGGACAGGGGGCGGATGAGCAGTTCTTC. The chain couples TRBV7-8 to TRBJ2-1; 12 bases are shared with TRBD1. This CDR3 is 14 amino acids long. Germline V gives CDR1 SGHVS, CDR2 FQNEAQ. The trim removed 4 bases at V and 8 bases at J, leaving 3 bases unmatched.

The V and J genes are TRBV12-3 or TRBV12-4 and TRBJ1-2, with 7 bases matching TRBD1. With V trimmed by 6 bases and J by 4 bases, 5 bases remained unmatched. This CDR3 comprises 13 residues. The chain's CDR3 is CASRLTGTYGYTF. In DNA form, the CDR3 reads TGTGCCAGCAGACTGACAGGGACCTATGGCTACACCTTC.

This CDR3 reads CASSRQGDHYGYTF. CDR3 nucleotide sequence: TGTGCCAGCAGCCGACAGGGGGACCACTATGGCTACACCTTC. The rearrangement joins TRBV2 to TRBJ1-2; TRBD1 aligns across 9 bases. The CDR3 length is 14 residues. V lost 6 bases and J lost 3; bases outside the gene matches: 5. Germline CDR1 and CDR2: SNHLY and FYNNEI.

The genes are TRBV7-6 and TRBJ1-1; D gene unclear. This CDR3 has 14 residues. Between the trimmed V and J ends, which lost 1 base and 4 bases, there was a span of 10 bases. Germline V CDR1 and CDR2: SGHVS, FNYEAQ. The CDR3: CASSLGFRGTEAFF. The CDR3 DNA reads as TGTGCCAGCAGCTTAGGTTTCCGGGGCACTGAAGCTTTCTTT.

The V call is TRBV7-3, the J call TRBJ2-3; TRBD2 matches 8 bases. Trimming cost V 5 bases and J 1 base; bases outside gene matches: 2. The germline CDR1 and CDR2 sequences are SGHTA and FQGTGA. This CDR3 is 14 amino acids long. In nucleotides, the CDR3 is TGTGCCAGCAGCCCGGGGGGGGGCACAGATACGCAGTATTTT. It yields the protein CASSPGGGTDTQYF.

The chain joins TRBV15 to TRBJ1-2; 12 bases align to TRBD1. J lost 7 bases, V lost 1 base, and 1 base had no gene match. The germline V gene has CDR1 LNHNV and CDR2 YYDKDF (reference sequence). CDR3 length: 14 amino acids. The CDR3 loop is CATSRGDRGLGYTF. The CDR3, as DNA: TGTGCCACCAGCAGAGGGGACAGGGGGCTTGGCTACACCTTC.

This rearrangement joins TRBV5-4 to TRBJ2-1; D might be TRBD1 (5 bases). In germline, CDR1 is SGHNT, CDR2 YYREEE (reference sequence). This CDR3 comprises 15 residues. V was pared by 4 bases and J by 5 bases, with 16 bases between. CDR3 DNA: TGTGCCAGCAGCCTCCAGGGTCTAGTCGACAATGAGCAGTTCTTC. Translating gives CASSLQGLVDNEQFF.

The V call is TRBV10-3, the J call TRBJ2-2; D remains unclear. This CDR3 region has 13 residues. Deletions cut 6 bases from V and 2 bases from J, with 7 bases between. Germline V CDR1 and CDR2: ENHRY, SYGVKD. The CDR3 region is CAISLGNTGELFF. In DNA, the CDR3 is TGTGCCATCAGCCTGGGCAACACCGGGGAGCTGTTTTTT.

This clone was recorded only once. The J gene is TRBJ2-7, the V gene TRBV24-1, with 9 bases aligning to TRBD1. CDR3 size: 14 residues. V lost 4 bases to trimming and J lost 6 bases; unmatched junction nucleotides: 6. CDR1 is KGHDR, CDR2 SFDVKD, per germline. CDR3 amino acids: CATSEKDRGSEQYF. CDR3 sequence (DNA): TGTGCCACCAGTGAAAAGGACAGGGGTTCCGAGCAGTACTTC.

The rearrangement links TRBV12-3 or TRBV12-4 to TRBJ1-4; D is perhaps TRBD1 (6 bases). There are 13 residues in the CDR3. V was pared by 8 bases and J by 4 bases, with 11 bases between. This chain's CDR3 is CASREGGNEKLFF. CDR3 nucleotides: TGTGCCAGCCGGGAGGGGGGTAATGAAAAACTGTTTTTT.

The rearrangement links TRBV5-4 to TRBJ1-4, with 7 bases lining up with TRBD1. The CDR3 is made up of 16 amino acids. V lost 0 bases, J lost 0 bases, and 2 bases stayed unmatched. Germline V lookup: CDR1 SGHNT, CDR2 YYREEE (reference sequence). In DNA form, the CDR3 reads TGTGCCAGCAGCTTGGAAACAGGGGCAACTAATGAAAAACTGTTTTTT. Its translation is CASSLETGATNEKLFF. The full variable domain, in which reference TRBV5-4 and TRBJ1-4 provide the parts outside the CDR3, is ETGVTQSPTHLIKTRGQQVTLRCSSQSGHNTVSWYQQALGQGPQFIFQYYREEENGRGNFPPRFSGLQFPNYSSELNVNALELDDSALYLCASSLETGATNEKLFFGSGTQLSVL.

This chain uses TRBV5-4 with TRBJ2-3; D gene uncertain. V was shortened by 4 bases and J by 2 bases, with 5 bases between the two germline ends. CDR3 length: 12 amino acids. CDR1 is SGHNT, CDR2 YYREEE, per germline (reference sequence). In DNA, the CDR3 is TGTGCCAGCAGCCAGGACACAGATACGCAGTATTTT. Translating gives CASSQDTDTQYF.

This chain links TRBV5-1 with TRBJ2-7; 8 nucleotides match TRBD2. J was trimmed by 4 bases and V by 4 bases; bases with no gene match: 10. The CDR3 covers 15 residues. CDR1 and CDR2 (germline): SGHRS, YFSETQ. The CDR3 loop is CASSPFSGGLYEQYF. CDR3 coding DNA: TGCGCCAGCAGCCCGTTTTCGGGGGGGCTTTACGAGCAGTACTTC.